These T cell receptor beta chains were read from a single sample in a study of OX40 agonist ivuxolimab in advanced cancers. Data came from immunoSEQ multiplex PCR; TCRdb stores just in-frame clones and leaves some out. Of tens of thousands of clones in the sample, more than 85% were seen once. The material sequenced was CD4+ or CD8+ T cells sorted from blood, taken in a trial of the OX40 agonist ivuxolimab. All receptors derive from an adult with an advanced solid tumor such as melanoma, head and neck, liver or kidney cancer. Both conserved end residues are part of each CDR3. A D gene is named only where the DNA matches it firmly. The size of a clone is reported for some rows only, either as once, few or many, or as a class for expanded clones.

V gene	CDR3 length	clone size	D gene	J gene	CDR3 protein	CDR3 DNA
TRBV7-6	16	.	TRBD1	TRBJ1-3	CASRSSQGVVGNTIYF	TGTGCCAGCAGGTCCTCACAGGGGGTTGTTGGAAACACCATATATTTT
TRBV7-8	16	.	.	TRBJ2-3	CASSFARSKGADTQYF	TGTGCCAGCAGCTTTGCGAGAAGCAAGGGGGCAGATACGCAGTATTTT
TRBV15	14	.	TRBD2	TRBJ2-1	CATSSRLAGNEQFF	TGTGCCACCAGCAGCCGACTAGCGGGAAATGAGCAGTTCTTC
TRBV15	15	.	TRBD2	TRBJ2-5	CATSRGTSGRETQYF	TGTGCCACCAGCAGGGGGACTAGCGGGAGAGAGACCCAGTACTTC
TRBV28	14	few	.	TRBJ2-4	CASSLSAGVDIQYF	TGTGCCAGCAGTTTATCCGCAGGGGTGGACATTCAGTACTTC
TRBV7-2	16	.	.	TRBJ2-7	CASSVPQGNPPYEQYF	TGTGCCAGCAGCGTCCCACAGGGAAACCCCCCCTACGAGCAGTACTTC
TRBV27	13	.	.	TRBJ2-5	CATSGGGWETQYF	TGTGCCACTTCCGGTGGGGGATGGGAGACCCAGTACTTC
TRBV28	14	.	TRBD1	TRBJ1-5	CASSTTGGYQPQHF	TGTGCCAGCAGTACGACAGGGGGGTATCAGCCCCAGCATTTT
TRBV6-5	15	.	.	TRBJ2-7	CASSYGGGTSYEQYF	TGTGCCAGCAGTTACGGGGGAGGCACCTCCTACGAGCAGTACTTC
TRBV6-6	13	.	TRBD2	TRBJ2-1	CASSHGSGNEQFF	TGTGCCAGCAGTCACGGTAGCGGGAATGAGCAGTTCTTC
TRBV7-8	12	.	TRBD1	TRBJ1-1	CASSPGTVEAFF	TGTGCCAGCAGCCCTGGGACAGTTGAAGCTTTCTTT
TRBV11-2	17	.	.	TRBJ2-1	CASSPRGWLNSYNEQFF	TGTGCCAGCAGCCCGAGGGGCTGGCTCAACTCCTACAATGAGCAGTTCTTC
TRBV6-5	13	once	.	TRBJ1-1	CASSYGQMAEAFF	TGTGCCAGCAGTTACGGACAAATGGCTGAAGCTTTCTTT
TRBV19	15	.	.	TRBJ1-6	CASRLGLGYNSPLHF	TGTGCCAGTCGACTGGGGCTCGGCTATAATTCACCCCTCCACTTT
TRBV7-9	18	.	.	TRBJ2-1	CASSPRYDGQRNYNEQFF	TGTGCCAGCAGCCCACGCTATGATGGACAGAGAAACTACAATGAGCAGTTCTTC
TRBV4-3	13	once	.	TRBJ2-7	CASSQEGSYEQYF	TGCGCCAGCAGCCAAGAGGGCTCCTACGAGCAGTACTTC
TRBV7-9	13	few	.	TRBJ2-7	CASTMGVGDEQYF	TGTGCCAGCACCATGGGAGTTGGGGACGAGCAGTACTTC
TRBV4-1	15	.	TRBD2	TRBJ2-7	CASSQVVSGSYEQYF	TGCGCCAGCAGCCAAGTTGTGAGCGGGAGCTACGAGCAGTACTTC
TRBV28	15	.	.	TRBJ1-2	CASSLFPDTNYGYTF	TGTGCCAGCAGTTTATTTCCCGATACTAACTATGGCTACACCTTC
TRBV7-6	18	.	TRBD1	TRBJ2-7	CASSLYGRGLDRAYEQYF	TGTGCCAGCAGCTTATACGGCAGGGGGCTCGACCGAGCCTACGAGCAGTACTTC
TRBV7-2	15	once	.	TRBJ1-3	CASSVSTVSGNTIYF	TGTGCCAGCAGCGTATCCACAGTCTCTGGAAACACCATATATTTT
TRBV13	14	.	TRBD2	TRBJ2-7	CASSTGGPLLEQYF	TGTGCCAGCAGCACGGGGGGGCCCCTACTCGAGCAGTACTTC
TRBV9	15	.	.	TRBJ1-2	CASSVATGKGGGYTF	TGTGCCAGCAGCGTAGCTACAGGGAAGGGCGGCGGCTACACCTTC
TRBV4-1	14	once	.	TRBJ1-1	CASSQDRGIVEAFF	TGCGCCAGCAGCCAAGACCGGGGGATAGTTGAAGCTTTCTTT
TRBV19	13	few	.	TRBJ1-5	CASSVGRRRPQHF	TGTGCCAGTAGTGTTGGACGTCGGAGGCCCCAGCATTTT
TRBV7-9	15	.	.	TRBJ2-5	CASSFDSGDLETQYF	TGTGCCAGCAGCTTTGACAGTGGGGATTTGGAGACCCAGTACTTC
TRBV7-6	16	.	.	TRBJ2-7	CASSLGVSGEAGEQYF	TGTGCCAGCAGCTTAGGGGTTAGTGGGGAAGCTGGCGAGCAGTACTTC
TRBV5-6	14	.	.	TRBJ1-3	CASSLNRNGNTIYF	TGTGCCAGCAGCTTGAACCGAAATGGAAACACCATATATTTT
TRBV25-1	15	few	.	TRBJ1-4	CASSTTGFSNEKLFF	TGTGCCAGCAGTACAACCGGGTTCTCTAATGAAAAACTGTTTTTT
TRBV28	14	.	.	TRBJ1-2	CASSLAVDNYGYTF	TGTGCCAGCAGCTTGGCGGTGGATAACTATGGCTACACCTTC
TRBV19	15	.	.	TRBJ2-7	CASSMTGHATYEQYF	TGTGCCAGTAGTATGACAGGACATGCTACCTACGAGCAGTACTTC
TRBV10-2	16	.	.	TRBJ1-5	CASSGRAGEVNQPQHF	TGCGCCAGCAGTGGTCGGGCAGGGGAAGTGAATCAGCCCCAGCATTTT
TRBV4-3	13	.	.	TRBJ2-2	CASSPDSTGELFF	TGCGCCAGCAGCCCTGACTCCACCGGGGAGCTGTTTTTT
TRBV4-1	15	.	.	TRBJ2-7	CASSQAAGISYEQYF	TGCGCCAGCAGCCAAGCGGCGGGGATATCCTACGAGCAGTACTTC
TRBV29-1	15	.	TRBD1	TRBJ2-7	CSVALRDRYSYEQYF	TGCAGCGTTGCCCTCCGGGACAGGTACTCCTACGAGCAGTACTTC
TRBV25-1	13	.	TRBD2	TRBJ2-1	CASSEGLAGGEFF	TGTGCCAGCAGTGAGGGTCTAGCGGGAGGTGAGTTCTTC
TRBV27	14	.	.	TRBJ2-3	CASSLASHTDTQYF	TGTGCCAGCAGTTTGGCCTCCCACACAGATACGCAGTATTTT
TRBV6-5	16	.	.	TRBJ1-1	CASSYSRGGADTEAFF	TGTGCCAGCAGTTACTCGAGGGGGGGCGCGGACACTGAAGCTTTCTTT
TRBV11-2	17	.	TRBD2	TRBJ2-3	CASSLAARGRDLDTQYF	TGTGCCAGCAGCTTAGCCGCCCGCGGGAGGGACCTAGATACGCAGTATTTT
TRBV11-2	13	.	.	TRBJ2-3	CASSFSLEDTQYF	TGTGCCAGCAGCTTTAGCCTGGAGGATACGCAGTATTTT
TRBV5-6	14	.	.	TRBJ2-5	CASSLVGSWGTQYF	TGTGCCAGCAGCTTAGTGGGTTCATGGGGGACCCAGTACTTC
TRBV28	14	once	.	TRBJ2-1	CASSLSAGDNEQFF	TGTGCCAGCAGTTTATCGGCAGGGGACAATGAGCAGTTCTTC
TRBV7-9	12	.	TRBD1	TRBJ1-5	CASSLGDRAQHF	TGTGCCAGCAGCTTAGGGGACAGGGCCCAGCATTTT
TRBV13	15	.	TRBD1	TRBJ2-4	CASSLRDSLKNIQYF	TGTGCCAGCAGCTTACGGGACAGCCTTAAAAACATTCAGTACTTC
TRBV7-9	15	.	TRBD1	TRBJ1-2	CASSWVSTGDYGYTF	TGTGCCAGCAGCTGGGTTTCGACAGGGGACTATGGCTACACCTTC
TRBV7-2	18	once	TRBD2	TRBJ2-3	CASSLATSGGRRTDTQYF	TGTGCCAGCAGCTTAGCTACTAGCGGGGGACGGCGCACAGATACGCAGTATTTT
TRBV27	13	.	TRBD2	TRBJ2-7	CATREGHSYEQYF	TGTGCCACCCGGGAGGGGCACTCCTACGAGCAGTACTTC
TRBV9	15	.	.	TRBJ2-3	CASSVRVGVEDTQYF	TGTGCCAGCAGCGTACGTGTGGGAGTAGAAGATACGCAGTATTTT
TRBV14	16	.	.	TRBJ2-5	CASSQVGGVYQETQYF	TGTGCCAGCAGCCAAGTGGGTGGGGTGTACCAAGAGACCCAGTACTTC
TRBV25-1	10	.	.	TRBJ1-2	CASGNYGYTF	TGTGCCAGCGGTAACTATGGCTACACCTTC
TRBV27	15	.	.	TRBJ2-7	CASSLGETWGREQYF	TGTGCCAGCAGTTTGGGGGAGACGTGGGGTCGCGAGCAGTACTTC
TRBV7-9	15	.	TRBD1	TRBJ2-7	CASSGAGQGPYEQYF	TGTGCCAGCAGCGGCGCGGGACAGGGACCCTACGAGCAGTACTTC